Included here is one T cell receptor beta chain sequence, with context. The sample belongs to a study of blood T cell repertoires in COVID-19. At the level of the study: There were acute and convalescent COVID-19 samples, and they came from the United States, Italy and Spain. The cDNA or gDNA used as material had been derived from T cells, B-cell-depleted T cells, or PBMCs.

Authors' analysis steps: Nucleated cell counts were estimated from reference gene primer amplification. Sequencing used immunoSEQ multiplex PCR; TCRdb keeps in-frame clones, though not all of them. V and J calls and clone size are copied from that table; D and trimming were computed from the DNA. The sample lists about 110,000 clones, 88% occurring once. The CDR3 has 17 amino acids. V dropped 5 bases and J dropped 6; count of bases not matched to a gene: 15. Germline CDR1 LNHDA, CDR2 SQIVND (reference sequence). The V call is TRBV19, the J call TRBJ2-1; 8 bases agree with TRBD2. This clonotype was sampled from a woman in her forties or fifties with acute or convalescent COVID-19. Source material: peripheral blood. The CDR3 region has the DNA TGTGCCAGTAGTCCCCCGCGAGGAAGCGGGAGTACCAATGAGCAGTTCTTC. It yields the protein CASSPPRGSGSTNEQFF.